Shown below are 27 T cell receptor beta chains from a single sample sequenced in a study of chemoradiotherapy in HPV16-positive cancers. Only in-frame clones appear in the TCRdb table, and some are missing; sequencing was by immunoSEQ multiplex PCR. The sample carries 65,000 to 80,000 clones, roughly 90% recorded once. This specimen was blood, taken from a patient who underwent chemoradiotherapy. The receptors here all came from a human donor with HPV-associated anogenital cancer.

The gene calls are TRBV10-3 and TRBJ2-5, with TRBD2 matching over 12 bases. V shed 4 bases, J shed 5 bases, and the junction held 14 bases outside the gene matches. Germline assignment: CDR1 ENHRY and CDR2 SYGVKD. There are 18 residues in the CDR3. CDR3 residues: CAISGRLAGESVRETQYF. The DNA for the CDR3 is TGTGCCATCAGTGGGCGACTAGCGGGGGAATCGGTTAGGGAGACCCAGTACTTC.

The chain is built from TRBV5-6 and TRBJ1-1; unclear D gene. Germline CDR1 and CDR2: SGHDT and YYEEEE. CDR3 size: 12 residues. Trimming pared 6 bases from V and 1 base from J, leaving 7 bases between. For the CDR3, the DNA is TGTGCCAGCACAGCCGCGAACACTGAAGCTTTCTTT. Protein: CASTAANTEAFF.

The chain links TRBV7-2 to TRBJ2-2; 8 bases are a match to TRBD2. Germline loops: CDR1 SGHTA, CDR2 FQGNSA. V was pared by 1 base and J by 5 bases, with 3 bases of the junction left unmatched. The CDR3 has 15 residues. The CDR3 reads CASSLGREGTGELFF. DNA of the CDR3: TGTGCCAGCAGCTTAGGACGGGAGGGGACCGGGGAGCTGTTTTTT.

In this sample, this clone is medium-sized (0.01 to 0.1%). The CDR3 loop reads CASSYLNNSPLHF. DNA for the CDR3: TGTGCCAGCAGTTACCTGAATAATTCACCCCTCCACTTT. The V call is TRBV6-6, the J call TRBJ1-6, with D uncertain. This CDR3 is built from 13 residues. Trimming removed 2 bases at V and 5 bases at J, with 4 bases between. From germline, CDR1 is MNHNY and CDR2 SVGAGI (reference sequence).

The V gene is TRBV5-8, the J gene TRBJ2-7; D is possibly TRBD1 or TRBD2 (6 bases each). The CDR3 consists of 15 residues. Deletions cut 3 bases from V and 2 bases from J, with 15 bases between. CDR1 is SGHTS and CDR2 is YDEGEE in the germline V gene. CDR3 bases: TGTGCCAGCAGCTGGGGGGCTAGTACGGCCTACGAGCAGTACTTC. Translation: CASSWGASTAYEQYF. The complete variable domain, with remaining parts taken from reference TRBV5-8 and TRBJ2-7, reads EAGVTQSPTHLIKTRGQQATLRCSPISGHTSVYWYQQALGLGLQFLLWYDEGEERNRGNFPPRFSGRQFPNYSSELNVNALELEDSALYLCASSWGASTAYEQYFGPGTRLTVT.

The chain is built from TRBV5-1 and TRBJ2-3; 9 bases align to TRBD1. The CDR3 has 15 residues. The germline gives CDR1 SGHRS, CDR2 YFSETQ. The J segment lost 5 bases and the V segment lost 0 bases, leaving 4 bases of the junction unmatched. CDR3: CASSLGQGGGDTQYF. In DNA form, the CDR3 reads TGCGCCAGCAGCTTGGGACAGGGGGGTGGAGATACGCAGTATTTT.

The CDR3 loop reads CAWSKNVRGDPQHF. CDR3 bases: TGTGCCTGGAGTAAAAACGTTAGGGGAGATCCCCAGCATTTT. The chain uses TRBV30 and TRBJ1-5, with D possibly matching TRBD1 (5 bases). Per the germline V gene, CDR1 is GTSNPN and CDR2 is SVGIG (reference sequence). V dropped 2 bases and J dropped 10 bases, with 18 bases sitting between them. The CDR3 runs 14 residues.

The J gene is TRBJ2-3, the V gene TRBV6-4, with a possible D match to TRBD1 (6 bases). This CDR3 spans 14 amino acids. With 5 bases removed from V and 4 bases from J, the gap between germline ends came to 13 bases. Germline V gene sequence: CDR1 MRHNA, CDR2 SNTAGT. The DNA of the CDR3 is TGTGCCAGCAGTCCCCGCGACAGGCCAGATACGCAGTATTTT. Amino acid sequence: CASSPRDRPDTQYF.

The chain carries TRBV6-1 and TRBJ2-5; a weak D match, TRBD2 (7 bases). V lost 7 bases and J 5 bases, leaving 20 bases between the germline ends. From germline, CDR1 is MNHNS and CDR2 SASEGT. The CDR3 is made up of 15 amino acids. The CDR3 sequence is CASNPTRGGPETQYF. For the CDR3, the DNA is TGTGCCAGCAACCCGACGAGGGGGGGCCCTGAGACCCAGTACTTC.

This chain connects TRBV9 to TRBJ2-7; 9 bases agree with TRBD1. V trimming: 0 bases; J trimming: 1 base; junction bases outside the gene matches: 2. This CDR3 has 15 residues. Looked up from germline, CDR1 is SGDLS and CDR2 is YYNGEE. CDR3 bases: TGTGCCAGCAGCGTAGACAGGGGGCCGTCCTACGAGCAGTACTTC. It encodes CASSVDRGPSYEQYF.

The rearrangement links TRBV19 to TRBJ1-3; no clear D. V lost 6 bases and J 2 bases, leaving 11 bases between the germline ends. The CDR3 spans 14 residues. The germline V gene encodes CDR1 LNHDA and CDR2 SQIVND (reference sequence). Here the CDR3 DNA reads TGTGCCAGTAGGTATCGGACGACTGGAAACACCATATATTTT. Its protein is CASRYRTTGNTIYF. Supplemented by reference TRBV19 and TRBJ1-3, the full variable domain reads DGGITQSPKYLFRKEGQNVTLSCEQNLNHDAMYWYRQDPGQGLRLIYYSQIVNDFQKGDIAEGYSVSREKKESFPLTVTSAQKNPTAFYLCASRYRTTGNTIYFGEGSWLTVV.

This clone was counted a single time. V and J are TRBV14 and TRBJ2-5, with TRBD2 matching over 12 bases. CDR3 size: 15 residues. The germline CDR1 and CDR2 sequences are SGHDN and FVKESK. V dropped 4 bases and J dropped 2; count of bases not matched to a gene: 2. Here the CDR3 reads CASSPTSGRQETQYF. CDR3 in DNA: TGTGCCAGCAGCCCGACTAGCGGGAGACAAGAGACCCAGTACTTC.

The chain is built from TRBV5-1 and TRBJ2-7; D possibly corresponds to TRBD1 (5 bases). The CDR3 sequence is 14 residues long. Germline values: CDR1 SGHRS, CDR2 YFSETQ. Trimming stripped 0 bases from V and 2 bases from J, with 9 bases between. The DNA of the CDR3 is TGCGCCAGCAGCTTGGGGACGACAGCCTACGAGCAGTACTTC. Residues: CASSLGTTAYEQYF.

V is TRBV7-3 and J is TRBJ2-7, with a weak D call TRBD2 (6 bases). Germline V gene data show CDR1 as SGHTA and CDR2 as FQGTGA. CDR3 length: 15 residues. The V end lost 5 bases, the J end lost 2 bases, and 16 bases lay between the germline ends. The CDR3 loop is CASSGGSGAAYEQYF. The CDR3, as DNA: TGTGCCAGCAGCGGAGGGTCTGGGGCGGCCTACGAGCAGTACTTC.

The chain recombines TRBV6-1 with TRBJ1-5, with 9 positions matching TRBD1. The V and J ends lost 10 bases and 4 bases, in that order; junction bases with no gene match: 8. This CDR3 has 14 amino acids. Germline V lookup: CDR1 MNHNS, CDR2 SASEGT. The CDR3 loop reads CATPGQGPNQPQHF. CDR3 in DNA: TGTGCCACACCCGGACAGGGGCCGAATCAGCCCCAGCATTTT.

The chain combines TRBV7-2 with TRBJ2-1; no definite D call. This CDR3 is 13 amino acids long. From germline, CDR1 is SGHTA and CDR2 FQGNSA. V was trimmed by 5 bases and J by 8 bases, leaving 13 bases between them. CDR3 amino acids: CASSLRVSDEQFF. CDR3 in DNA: TGTGCCAGCAGCCTAAGGGTCTCCGATGAGCAGTTCTTC.

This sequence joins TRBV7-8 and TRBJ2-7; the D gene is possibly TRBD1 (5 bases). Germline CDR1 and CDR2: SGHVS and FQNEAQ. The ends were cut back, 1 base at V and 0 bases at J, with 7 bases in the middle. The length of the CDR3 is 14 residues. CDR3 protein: CASSLGTRSYEQYF. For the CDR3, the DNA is TGTGCCAGCAGCTTAGGGACACGCTCCTACGAGCAGTACTTC.

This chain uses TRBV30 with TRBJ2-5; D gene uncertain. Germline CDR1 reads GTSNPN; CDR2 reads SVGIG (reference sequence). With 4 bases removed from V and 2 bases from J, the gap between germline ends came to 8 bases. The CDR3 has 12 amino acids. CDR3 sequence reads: CAWIGQQETQYF. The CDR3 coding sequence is TGTGCCTGGATTGGGCAGCAAGAGACCCAGTACTTC.

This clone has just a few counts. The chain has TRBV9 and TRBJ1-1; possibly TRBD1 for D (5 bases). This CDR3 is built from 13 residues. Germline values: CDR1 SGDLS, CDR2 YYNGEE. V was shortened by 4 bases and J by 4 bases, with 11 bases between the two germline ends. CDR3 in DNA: TGTGCCAGCAGCCGCCAGGGTGGCACTGAAGCTTTCTTT. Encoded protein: CASSRQGGTEAFF.

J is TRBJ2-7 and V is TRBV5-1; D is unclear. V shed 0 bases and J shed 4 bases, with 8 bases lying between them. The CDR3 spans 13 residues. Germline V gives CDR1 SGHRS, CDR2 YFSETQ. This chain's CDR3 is CASSLEAAYEQYF. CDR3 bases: TGCGCCAGCAGCTTGGAGGCAGCTTACGAGCAGTACTTC.

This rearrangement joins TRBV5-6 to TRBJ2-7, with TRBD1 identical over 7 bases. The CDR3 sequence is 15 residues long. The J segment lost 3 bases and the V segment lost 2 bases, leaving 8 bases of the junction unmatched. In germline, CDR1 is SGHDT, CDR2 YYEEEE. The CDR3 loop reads CASSFTDRSHYEQYF. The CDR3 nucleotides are TGTGCCAGCAGCTTTACGGACAGGTCTCACTACGAGCAGTACTTC.

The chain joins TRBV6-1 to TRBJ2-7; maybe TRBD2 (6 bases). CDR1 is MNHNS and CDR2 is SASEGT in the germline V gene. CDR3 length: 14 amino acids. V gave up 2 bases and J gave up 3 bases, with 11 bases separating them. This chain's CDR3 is CASSESGLIYEQYF. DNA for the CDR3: TGTGCCAGCAGTGAATCGGGACTTATCTACGAGCAGTACTTC.

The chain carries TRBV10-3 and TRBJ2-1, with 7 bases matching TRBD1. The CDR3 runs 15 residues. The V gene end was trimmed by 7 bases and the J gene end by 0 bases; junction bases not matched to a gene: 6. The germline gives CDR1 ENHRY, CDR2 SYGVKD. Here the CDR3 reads CAINPGQSSYNEQFF. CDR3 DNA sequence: TGTGCCATCAACCCGGGACAGAGCTCCTACAATGAGCAGTTCTTC.

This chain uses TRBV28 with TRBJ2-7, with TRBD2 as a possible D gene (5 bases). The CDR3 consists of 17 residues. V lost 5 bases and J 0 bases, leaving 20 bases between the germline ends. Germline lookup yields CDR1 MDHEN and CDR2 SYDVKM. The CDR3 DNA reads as TGTGCCAGCAGTCCTCGCCCGGCCGGGGTGAGCTCCTACGAGCAGTACTTC. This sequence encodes CASSPRPAGVSSYEQYF.

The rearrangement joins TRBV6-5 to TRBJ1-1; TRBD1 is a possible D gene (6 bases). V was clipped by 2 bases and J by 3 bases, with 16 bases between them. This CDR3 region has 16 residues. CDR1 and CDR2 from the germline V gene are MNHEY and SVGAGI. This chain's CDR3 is CASSYKSRGPYTEAFF. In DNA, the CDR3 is TGTGCCAGCAGTTACAAGTCCCGGGGGCCGTACACTGAAGCTTTCTTT.

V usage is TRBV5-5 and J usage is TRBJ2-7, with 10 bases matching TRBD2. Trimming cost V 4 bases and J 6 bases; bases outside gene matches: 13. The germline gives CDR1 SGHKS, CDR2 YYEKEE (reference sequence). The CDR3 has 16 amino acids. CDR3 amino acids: CASSTMTSGSRGEQYF. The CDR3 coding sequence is TGTGCCAGCAGCACAATGACTAGCGGGTCCCGGGGCGAGCAGTACTTC. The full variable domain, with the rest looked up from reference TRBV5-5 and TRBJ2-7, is DAGVTQSPTHLIKTRGQQVTLRCSPISGHKSVSWYQQVLGQGPQFIFQYYEKEERGRGNFPDRFSARQFPNYSSELNVNALLLGDSALYLCASSTMTSGSRGEQYFGPGTRLTVT.

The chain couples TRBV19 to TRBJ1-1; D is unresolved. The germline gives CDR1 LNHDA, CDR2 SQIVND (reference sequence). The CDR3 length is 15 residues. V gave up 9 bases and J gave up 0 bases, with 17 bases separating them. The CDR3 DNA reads TGTGCCAGCCAAGCCAGCGGGCGGATGAACACTGAAGCTTTCTTT. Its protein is CASQASGRMNTEAFF.